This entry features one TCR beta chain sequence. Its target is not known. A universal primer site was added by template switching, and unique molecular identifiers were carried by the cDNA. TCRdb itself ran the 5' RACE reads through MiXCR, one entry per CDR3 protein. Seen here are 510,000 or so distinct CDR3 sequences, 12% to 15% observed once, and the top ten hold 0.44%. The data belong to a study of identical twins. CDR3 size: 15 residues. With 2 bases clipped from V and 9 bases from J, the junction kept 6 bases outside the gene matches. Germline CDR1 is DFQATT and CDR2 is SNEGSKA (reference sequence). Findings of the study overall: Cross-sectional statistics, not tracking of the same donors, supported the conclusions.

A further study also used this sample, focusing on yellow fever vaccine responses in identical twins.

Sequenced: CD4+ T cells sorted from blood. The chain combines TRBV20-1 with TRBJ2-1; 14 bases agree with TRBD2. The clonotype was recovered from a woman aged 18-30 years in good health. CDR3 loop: CSARSGLAGVGEQFF. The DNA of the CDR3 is TGCAGTGCTAGATCGGGACTAGCGGGAGTTGGTGAGCAGTTCTTC.